A selection of T cell receptor beta chains follows, all from one sample in a study of CD8+ T cells in alopecia areata. This table comes from immunoSEQ multiplex PCR, and its TCRdb copy is limited to in-frame clones, with some not included. Of 140,000 to 150,000 clones listed, roughly 50% are singletons. The source was CD4+ T cells sorted from blood, collected at week 0. Every receptor here comes from a human donor with alopecia areata. Each CDR3 is given with its conserved first and last residue. D genes are given only for firm matches. Not every row has a clone size; where given, it reads once, few, many or a size class.

TRBJ1-3	few	.	TRBV19	TGTGCCAGTAGTCCTGGACGGCCAATCTCTGGAAACACCATATATTTT	CASSPGRPISGNTIYF
TRBJ2-6	few	.	TRBV19	TGTGCCAGTAAGGGGACTGGGGCCAACGTCCTGACTTTC	CASKGTGANVLTF
TRBJ1-2	.	.	TRBV2	TGTGCCAGCAGGGAATTATCAGGGAACTATGGCTACACCTTC	CASRELSGNYGYTF
TRBJ1-2	.	.	TRBV20-1	TGCAGTGCTTACCGGGACGAGGGCTACACCTTC	CSAYRDEGYTF
TRBJ1-6	.	.	TRBV29-1	TGCAGCGTTATGGAGGGGTCGTCAGATTCACCCCTCCACTTT	CSVMEGSSDSPLHF
TRBJ1-5	few	TRBD1	TRBV4-3	TGCGCCAGCAGCCAAGAAAGGACAGGGTATAGCAATCAGCCCCAGCATTTT	CASSQERTGYSNQPQHF
TRBJ2-1	few	.	TRBV6-6	TGTGCCACGTGGGGGTGGCAAGGGGAGCAGTTCTTC	CATWGWQGEQFF
TRBJ2-1	.	TRBD2	TRBV29-1	TGCAGCGTTCCAAGCGGGGCTAGCTCCTACAATGAGCAGTTCTTC	CSVPSGASSYNEQFF
TRBJ1-1	few	.	TRBV30	TGTGCCTGGAGTCTCCCGGGACTCACTCAGGGAGCTTTCTTT	CAWSLPGLTQGAFF
TRBJ1-6	.	.	TRBV5-6	TGTGCCAGCAGCTCGCCCCGGGACAAGGATTTAAGACCCCTCCACTTT	CASSSPRDKDLRPLHF
TRBJ2-5	.	.	TRBV5-4	TGTGCCAGCAGCTACGACAGTGGGGAGACCCAGTACTTC	CASSYDSGETQYF
TRBJ2-7	.	.	TRBV30	TGTGCCTGGACCAACAGGTCTCCCTACGAGCAGTACTTC	CAWTNRSPYEQYF
TRBJ1-3	few	TRBD1	TRBV7-9	TGTGCCAGCAGCCTCAGGGGGATCGCTGGAAACACCATATATTTT	CASSLRGIAGNTIYF
TRBJ2-1	.	.	TRBV7-2	TGTGCCAGCAGCCGGACCCACAATGAGCAGTTCTTC	CASSRTHNEQFF
TRBJ2-5	.	TRBD1	TRBV23-1	TGCGCCAGCACCCACCGGGACAGGGGGCAAGAGACCCAGTACTTC	CASTHRDRGQETQYF
TRBJ2-1	.	.	TRBV5-1	TGCGCCAGCAGCTTGGTCCAGTTGGGTGAGCAGTTCTTC	CASSLVQLGEQFF
TRBJ1-2	.	.	TRBV27	TGTGCCAGCAGTTTACGGGCAAAGGGAGCACCTGGCTACACCTTC	CASSLRAKGAPGYTF
TRBJ1-2	few	TRBD1	TRBV29-1	TGCAGCGTCGATCTGCAGGGGGCGTTTGGCTACACCTTC	CSVDLQGAFGYTF
TRBJ1-1	.	TRBD1	TRBV30	TGTGCCTGGAGACGTCCCGGGACAGGGGTGACTGAAGCTTTCTTT	CAWRRPGTGVTEAFF
TRBJ1-2	.	.	TRBV6-5	TGTGCCAGTGCGGAAAGAAGTAACTATGGCTACACCTTC	CASAERSNYGYTF
TRBJ1-5	.	.	TRBV19	TGTGCCAGTACAAGGGTACAGATCAACAATCAGCCCCAGCATTTT	CASTRVQINNQPQHF
TRBJ2-5	.	.	TRBV5-1	TGCGCCAGCAGACGGGGCTTGCAAGAGACCCAGTACTTC	CASRRGLQETQYF
TRBJ2-3	few	TRBD2	TRBV10-3	TGTGCCATCACGGCAGCGGGGGGTTACACAGATACGCAGTATTTT	CAITAAGGYTDTQYF
TRBJ2-3	.	TRBD2	TRBV7-9	TGTGCCAGCAGCCCAAGACTAGCGGGGGTTCGCACAGATACGCAGTATTTT	CASSPRLAGVRTDTQYF
TRBJ1-2	few	.	TRBV7-2	TGTGCCAGCAGTACAGGGATCAACTATGGCTACACCTTC	CASSTGINYGYTF
TRBJ1-1	few	.	TRBV7-8	TGTGCCAGCAGCTTTGGGGAATTCACTGAAGCTTTCTTT	CASSFGEFTEAFF
TRBJ1-2	.	TRBD1	TRBV19	TGTGCCAGTAGTGCTCCGGGACAGGGCCACTATGGCTACACCTTC	CASSAPGQGHYGYTF
TRBJ1-5	.	.	TRBV2	TGTGCCAGCAGATACGGGACGTATCAGCCCCAGCATTTT	CASRYGTYQPQHF
TRBJ2-7	.	.	TRBV27	TGTGCCAGCCGCTTTCAATATGGCAGCTACGAGCAGTACTTC	CASRFQYGSYEQYF
TRBJ2-7	.	.	TRBV15	TGTGCCACCAGCAGGGGAGATCGAGGTTCCTACGAGCAGTACTTC	CATSRGDRGSYEQYF
TRBJ1-4	.	.	TRBV2	TGTGCCAGCGAGATGAGGGCAGCTGAAAAACTGTTTTTT	CASEMRAAEKLFF
TRBJ2-5	.	TRBD1	TRBV29-1	TGCAGTGCATACCGGGACAGGGGCCAAGAGACCCAGTACTTC	CSAYRDRGQETQYF
TRBJ2-7	.	.	TRBV6-6	TGTGCCAGCATTTCTACCTCGGGGGGCGCCTACGAGCAGTACTTC	CASISTSGGAYEQYF
TRBJ2-1	.	.	TRBV11-3	TGTGCCAGCAAAGGAGCTATATCCTACAATGAGCAGTTCTTC	CASKGAISYNEQFF
TRBJ2-1	.	.	TRBV5-4	TGTGCCAGCAGCTTGCAACGAAACAATGAGCAGTTCTTC	CASSLQRNNEQFF
TRBJ2-1	.	.	TRBV11-2	TGTGCCAGCAGCTTAGTGCGGGGCAGGGGTGAGCAGTTCTTC	CASSLVRGRGEQFF
TRBJ2-5	.	.	TRBV6-6	TGTGCCAGCAGTTACGCAGCCTCACAAGAGACCCAGTACTTC	CASSYAASQETQYF
TRBJ2-4	many	.	TRBV18	TGTGCCAGCTCACCAAGACCAGAGAACATTCAGTACTTC	CASSPRPENIQYF
TRBJ2-7	few	.	TRBV20-1	TGCAGTGCTAGTCTTAAAGGACTGGAGTACTTC	CSASLKGLEYF
TRBJ2-3	.	.	TRBV11-2	TGTGCCAGCAGCTTAGCTCAGGGTTCGGATACGCAGTATTTT	CASSLAQGSDTQYF
TRBJ1-4	few	.	TRBV15	TGTGCCACCAGCAGAGGGGTAACTAATGAAAAACTGTTTTTT	CATSRGVTNEKLFF